This T cell receptor (beta chain) was observed in a study of neurological immune-mediated disorders. cDNA was made by 5'RACE with 10-nucleotide random UMIs. Whenever a sequencing run was performed, it yielded over 190 million TCR-beta sequences from 15-18 subjects. One entry per CDR3 protein results from TCRdb running MiXCR on the 5' RACE reads. This sample has tens of thousands of distinct CDR3 sequences; over 8.5% occur once, and the top ten carry about 6.6%. This sample's time point: longitudinal time-point 1 (baseline). In its sample, this clonotype was seen many times. What it binds is not known. Study findings and constraints: No expanded-clone CDR3 amino acid sequence recurred across subjects, suggesting private TCR-beta repertoires. Expansion of TCR clones was greatest in HTLV-1-associated myelopathy and smallest in multiple sclerosis, where it fell below that of healthy controls.

The V end lost 0 bases, the J end lost 6 bases, and 9 bases lay between the germline ends. The CDR3 covers 14 residues. In germline, CDR1 is SGHRS, CDR2 YFSETQ. The V call is TRBV5-1, the J call TRBJ2-2; D remains ambiguous. The sequence was obtained from a male donor with HTLV-1-associated myelopathy (HAM/TSP). Material: PBMCs. The CDR3 protein is CASSLDRPSGELFF. DNA for the CDR3: TGCGCCAGCAGCTTGGACCGCCCGTCCGGGGAGCTGTTTTTT.